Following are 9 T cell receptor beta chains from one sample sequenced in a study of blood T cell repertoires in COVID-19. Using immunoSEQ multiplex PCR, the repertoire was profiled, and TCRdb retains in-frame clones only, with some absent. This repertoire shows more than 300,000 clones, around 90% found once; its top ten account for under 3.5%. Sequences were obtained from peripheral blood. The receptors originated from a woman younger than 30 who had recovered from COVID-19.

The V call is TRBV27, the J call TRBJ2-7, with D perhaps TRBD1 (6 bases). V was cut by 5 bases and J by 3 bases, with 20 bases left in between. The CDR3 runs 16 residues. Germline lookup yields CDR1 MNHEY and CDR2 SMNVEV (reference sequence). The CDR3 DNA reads TGTGCCAGCAGTCCGTCACAGGGACGAAAGTTCTACGAGCAGTACGTC. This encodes CASSPSQGRKFYEQYV.

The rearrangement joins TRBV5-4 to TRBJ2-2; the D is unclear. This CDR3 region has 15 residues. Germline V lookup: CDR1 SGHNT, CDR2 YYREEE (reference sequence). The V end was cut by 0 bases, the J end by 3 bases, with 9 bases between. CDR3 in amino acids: CASSLGWSDTGELFF. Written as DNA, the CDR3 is TGTGCCAGCAGCTTGGGCTGGAGCGACACCGGGGAGCTGTTTTTT.

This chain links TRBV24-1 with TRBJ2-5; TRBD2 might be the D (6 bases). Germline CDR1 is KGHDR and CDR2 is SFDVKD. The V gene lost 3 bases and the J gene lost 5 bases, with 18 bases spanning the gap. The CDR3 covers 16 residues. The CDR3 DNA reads TGTGCCACCAGTGATGGCGACGGGGGAGTTCCGGAGACCCAGTACTTC. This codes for CATSDGDGGVPETQYF.

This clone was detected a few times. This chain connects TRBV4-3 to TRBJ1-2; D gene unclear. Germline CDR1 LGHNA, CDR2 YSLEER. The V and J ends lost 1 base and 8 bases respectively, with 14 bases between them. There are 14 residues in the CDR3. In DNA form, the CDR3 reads TGCGCCAGCAGCCAAGCGCTAGGTTTAGGAGGCTACACCTTC. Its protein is CASSQALGLGGYTF.

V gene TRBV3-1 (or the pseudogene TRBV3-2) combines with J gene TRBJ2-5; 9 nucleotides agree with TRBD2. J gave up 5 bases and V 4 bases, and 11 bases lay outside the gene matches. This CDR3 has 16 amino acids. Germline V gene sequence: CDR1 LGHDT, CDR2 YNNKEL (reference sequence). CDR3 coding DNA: TGTGCCAGCAGCCTCGGATTCATAGCGGGAGTGGAGACCCAGTACTTC. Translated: CASSLGFIAGVETQYF.

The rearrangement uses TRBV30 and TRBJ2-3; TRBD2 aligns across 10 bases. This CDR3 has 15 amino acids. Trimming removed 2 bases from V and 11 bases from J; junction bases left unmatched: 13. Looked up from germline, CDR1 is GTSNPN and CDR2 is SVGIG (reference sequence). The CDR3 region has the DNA TGTGCCTGGAGTCCAGGACTAGCGGACCCTTGGGGGCAGTATTTT. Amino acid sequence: CAWSPGLADPWGQYF.

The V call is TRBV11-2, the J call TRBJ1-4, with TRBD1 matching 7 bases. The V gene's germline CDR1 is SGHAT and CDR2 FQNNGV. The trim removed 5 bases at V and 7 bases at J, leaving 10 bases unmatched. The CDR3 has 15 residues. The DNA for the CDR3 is TGTGCCAGCAGCCGCTCTGGTAGGGACAGTGAAAAACTGTTTTTT. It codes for CASSRSGRDSEKLFF.

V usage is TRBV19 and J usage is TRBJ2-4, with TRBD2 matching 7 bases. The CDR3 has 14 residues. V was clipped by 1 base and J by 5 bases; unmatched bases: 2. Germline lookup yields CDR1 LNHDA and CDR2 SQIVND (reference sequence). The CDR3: CASSIAGGQNIQYF. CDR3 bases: TGTGCCAGTAGTATAGCGGGGGGACAAAACATTCAGTACTTC.

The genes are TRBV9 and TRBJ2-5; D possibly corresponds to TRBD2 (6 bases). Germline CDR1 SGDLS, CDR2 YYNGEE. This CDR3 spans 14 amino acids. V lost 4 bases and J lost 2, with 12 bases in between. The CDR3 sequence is CASSPRDSQETQYF. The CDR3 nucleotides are TGTGCCAGCAGCCCTCGGGACTCTCAAGAGACCCAGTACTTC.